This TCR beta chain was recorded in a study of neurological immune-mediated disorders (dated by TCRdb to between 2017 and 2020). Regarding the study in general: The study compared peripheral blood TCR-beta repertoires of HTLV-I-associated myelopathy (HAM/TSP) patients, multiple sclerosis patients and healthy controls using UMI-based sequencing. Technical triplicate libraries were sequenced to precisely calculate the variability in frequency of each individual clone. The cohort comprised about 68 subjects: roughly 15 HAM/TSP patients, around 35 multiple sclerosis patients and around 20 healthy controls. Longitudinal samples, technical triplicates and paired sorted CD4+ and CD8+ T-cell subsets, alongside PBMC samples, were included among the roughly 110 TCR-beta libraries. Study-level results and caveats: No identical CDR3 amino acid sequences were shared among expanded clones across subjects, suggesting private TCR-beta repertoires in all groups. TCR clonal expansion was greatest in HAM/TSP patients and smallest in MS patients, who ranked below even healthy controls.

This clonotype counts as medium-sized (0.01 to 0.1%). Which antigen it targets is not known. No qualities accompany the bases; no much larger clone lies one base away. cDNA was synthesized by template-switch 5'RACE using a primer carrying a 10-nucleotide random unique molecular identifier by which each TCR transcript was tagged. Every sequencing run covered 15-18 subjects and yielded more than 160 million TCR-beta sequences. The RNeasy kit was used for extraction of total RNA. TCR-beta VDJ regions were amplified with primers for the TCR constant region and the 5'RACE anchor, using the KAPA Real-time Library Amplification kit. Sample indexes and Illumina adaptors were added in a first PCR, after which library yield was increased in a second PCR. After Ampure bead purification, the roughly 650 bp TCR product was size-selected on a 2% E-gel SizeSelection system. Before pooling, library quality was checked on a Bioanalyzer, concentration was measured with Qubit, and libraries were quantified with the Kapa Library Quantification kit. Libraries were sequenced paired-end 2 x 150 bp on an Illumina HiSeq 2500. To increase sequence diversity, about 25-30% phiX was spiked into each library pool. The authors' pipeline ran thus. Quality-filtered reads were processed with the UMI-based MiGEC pipeline, and over 90% of raw TCR sequences were removed by the MiGEC pipeline during error correction. VDJ genes were aligned to IMGT germline references, and each clonotype was defined by a unique CDR3 amino acid sequence together with V-J genes. Clonal expansion, Shannon diversity and CDR3 relatedness (CalcPairwiseDistances, ClusterSamples) were evaluated with VDJtools, and phylogenetic trees were built with CLCbio workbench. Clones with at least 8 unique UMIs were defined as expanded, with this threshold being based on coefficient-of-variation modelling across technical triplicates. TCRdb ran its own pipeline on the public reads, namely fastp trimming at Q25 and MiXCR clone calling, and kept in-frame beta chains. Identical CDR3 proteins give one entry, which carries the most common genes and DNA. The V and J calls and clone size are TCRdb's, not the authors'. The sample yields 30,000 to 40,000 distinct CDR3 sequences; approximately 10% were counted once. The ten largest clones capture approximately 3.5% of the sample.

The sample's time point label, decoded: technical triplicate 1. For unsorted PBMC libraries, 2 million PBMCs were used after storage in RNAlater at -80 degrees C until RNA extraction. Peripheral blood underwent Ficoll-Hypaque density gradient centrifugation to isolate PBMCs, which were then cryopreserved in liquid nitrogen. Reading from cysteine to phenylalanine, the CDR3 counts 14 amino acids. CDR3 DNA only is kept here, 42 bases in frame from base 1. At the junction V is shortened by 5 bases and J by 12 bases; bases outside the gene matches: 14. The germline V gene provides CDR1 MDHEN and CDR2 SYDVKM.

Sequenced input: PBMCs. The chain uses TRBV28 and TRBJ2-7; the junction holds 9 bases that match TRBD2. This TCR was sampled from a man in his sixties with HTLV-1-associated myelopathy (HAM/TSP). The CDR3 protein: CASSPRGGLRRGYF. The nucleotides are TGTGCCAGCAGTCCGCGGGGGGGCCTCAGACGCGGGTACTTC.